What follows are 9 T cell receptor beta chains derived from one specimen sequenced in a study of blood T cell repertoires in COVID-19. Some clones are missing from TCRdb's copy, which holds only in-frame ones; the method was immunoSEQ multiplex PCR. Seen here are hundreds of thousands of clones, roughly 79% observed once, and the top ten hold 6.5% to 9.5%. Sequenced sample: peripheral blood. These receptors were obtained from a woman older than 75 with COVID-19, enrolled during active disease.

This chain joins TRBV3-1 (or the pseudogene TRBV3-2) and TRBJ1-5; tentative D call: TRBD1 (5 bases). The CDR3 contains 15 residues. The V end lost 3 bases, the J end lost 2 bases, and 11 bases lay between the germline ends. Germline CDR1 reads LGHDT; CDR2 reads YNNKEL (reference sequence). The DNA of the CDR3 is TGTGCCAGCAGCCAGGGGGGTCTGGGCAATCAGCCCCAGCATTTT. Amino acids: CASSQGGLGNQPQHF.

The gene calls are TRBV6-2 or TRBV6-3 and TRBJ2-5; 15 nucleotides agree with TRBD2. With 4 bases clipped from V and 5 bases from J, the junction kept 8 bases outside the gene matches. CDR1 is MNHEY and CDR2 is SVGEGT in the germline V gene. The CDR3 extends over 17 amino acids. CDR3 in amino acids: CASSSPRTSGRGETQYF. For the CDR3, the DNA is TGTGCCAGCAGTTCCCCACGGACTAGCGGGAGGGGGGAGACCCAGTACTTC.

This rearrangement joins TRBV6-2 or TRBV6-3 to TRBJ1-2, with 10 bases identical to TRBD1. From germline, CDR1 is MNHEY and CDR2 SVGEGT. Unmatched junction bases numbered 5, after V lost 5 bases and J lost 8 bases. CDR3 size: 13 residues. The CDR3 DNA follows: TGTGCCAGCAGTCTCCAGACAGGGGGCGGCTACACCTTC. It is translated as CASSLQTGGGYTF.

This chain's CDR3 is CASSTVAGGSYEQYF. In DNA, the CDR3 is TGTGCCAGCAGTACCGTAGCGGGAGGGTCCTACGAGCAGTACTTC. The chain links TRBV28 to TRBJ2-7; 11 nucleotides match TRBD2. CDR1 and CDR2 from the germline V gene are MDHEN and SYDVKM. CDR3 length: 15 residues. V trimming: 5 bases; J trimming: 1 base; junction bases outside the gene matches: 4. The full variable domain, rest sourced from reference TRBV28 and TRBJ2-7, is DVKVTQSSRYLVKRTGEKVFLECVQDMDHENMFWYRQDPGLGLRLIYFSYDVKMKEKGDIPEGYSVSREKKERFSLILESASTNQTSMYLCASSTVAGGSYEQYFGPGTRLTVT.

The CDR3 DNA reads TGTGCCAGCAGCCAAGCCGGGAGAGGGAATGAGCAGTTCTTC. This encodes CASSQAGRGNEQFF. This chain links TRBV3-1 (or the pseudogene TRBV3-2) with TRBJ2-1; D is perhaps TRBD2 (6 bases). Trimming took 1 base from V and 7 from J, leaving 11 bases between them. The CDR3 length is 14 residues. Germline-derived CDR1 and CDR2 are LGHDT and YNNKEL (reference sequence).

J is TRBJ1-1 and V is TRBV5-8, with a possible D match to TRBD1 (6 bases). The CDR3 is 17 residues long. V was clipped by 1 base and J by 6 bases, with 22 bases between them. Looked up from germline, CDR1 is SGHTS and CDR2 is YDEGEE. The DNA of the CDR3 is TGTGCCAGCAGCTTGTTGCGGGGGGGGGCCCTGGGATCTGAAGCTTTCTTT. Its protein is CASSLLRGGALGSEAFF.

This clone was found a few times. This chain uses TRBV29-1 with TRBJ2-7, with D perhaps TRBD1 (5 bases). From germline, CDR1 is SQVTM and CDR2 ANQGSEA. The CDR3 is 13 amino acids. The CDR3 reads CSQDSRAWYEQYF. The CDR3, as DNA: TGCAGTCAAGACAGCCGGGCTTGGTACGAGCAGTACTTC.

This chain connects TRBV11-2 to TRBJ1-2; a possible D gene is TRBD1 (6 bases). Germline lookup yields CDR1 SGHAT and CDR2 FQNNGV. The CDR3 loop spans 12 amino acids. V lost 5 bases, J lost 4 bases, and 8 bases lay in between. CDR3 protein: CASSLTGYGYTF. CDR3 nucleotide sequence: TGTGCCAGCAGCCTGACAGGCTATGGCTACACCTTC.

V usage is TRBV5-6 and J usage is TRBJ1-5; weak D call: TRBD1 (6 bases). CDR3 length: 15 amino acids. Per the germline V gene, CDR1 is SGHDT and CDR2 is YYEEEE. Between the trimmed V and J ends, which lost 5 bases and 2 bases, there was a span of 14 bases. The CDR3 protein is CASSRGGAGNQPQHF. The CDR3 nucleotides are TGTGCCAGCAGTCGTGGGGGGGCCGGCAATCAGCCCCAGCATTTT.